This T cell receptor beta chain stems from a study of shared clonotypes between healthy human individuals. Points from the study as a whole: Estimated richness values were generally larger in naive subsets than in memory subsets.

Terminally differentiated effector memory CD45RA+ cells were left out of the naive CD8 fraction, which was CD45RO-negative and positively selected for CCR7. Comment on this clone: The antigen is undetermined.

The CDR3 consists of 17 residues. Germline CDR1 and CDR2: SEHNR and FQNEAQ (reference sequence). With 5 bases clipped from V and 1 base from J, the junction kept 10 bases outside the gene matches. The assay ran at deep level. Some clones are missing from TCRdb's copy, which holds only in-frame ones; the method was immunoSEQ multiplex PCR. This table holds approximately 810,000 clones, over 90% found once. The sequenced material came from naive CD8+ T cells sorted from blood. This sequence joins TRBV7-9 and TRBJ2-5; 10 nucleotides line up with TRBD2. The source is a man in his thirties or forties in good health. The CDR3 region is CASSPPLAGGSQETQYF. Here the CDR3 DNA reads TGTGCCAGCAGCCCCCCCTTAGCGGGAGGCTCCCAAGAGACCCAGTACTTC.